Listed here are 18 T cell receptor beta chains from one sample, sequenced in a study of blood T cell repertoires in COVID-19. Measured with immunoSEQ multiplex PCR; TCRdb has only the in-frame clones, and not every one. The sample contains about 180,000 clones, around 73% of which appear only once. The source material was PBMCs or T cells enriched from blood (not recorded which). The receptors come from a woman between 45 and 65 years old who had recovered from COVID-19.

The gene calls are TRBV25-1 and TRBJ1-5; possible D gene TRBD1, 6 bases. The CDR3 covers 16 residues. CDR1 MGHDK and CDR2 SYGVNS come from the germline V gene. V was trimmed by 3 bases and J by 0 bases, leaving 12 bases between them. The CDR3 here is CASSDFWTDSNQPQHF. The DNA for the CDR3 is TGTGCCAGCAGTGACTTTTGGACAGATAGCAATCAGCCCCAGCATTTT.

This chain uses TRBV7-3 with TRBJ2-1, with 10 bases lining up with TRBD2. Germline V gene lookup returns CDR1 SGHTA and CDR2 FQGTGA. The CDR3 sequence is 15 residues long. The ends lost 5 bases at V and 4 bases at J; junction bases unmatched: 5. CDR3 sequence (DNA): TGTGCCAGCAGCCGGACTAGCGGTTCTTACAATGAGCAGTTCTTC. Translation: CASSRTSGSYNEQFF.

DNA for the CDR3: TGTGCCACCAGTGTAGCGGGAGGGGCCTACAATGAGCAGTTCTTC. Its protein product is CATSVAGGAYNEQFF. The chain links TRBV24-1 to TRBJ2-1, with 11 bases matching TRBD2. CDR3 size: 15 residues. The germline V gene encodes CDR1 KGHDR and CDR2 SFDVKD. The V gene end was trimmed by 5 bases and the J gene end by 2 bases; junction bases not matched to a gene: 1.

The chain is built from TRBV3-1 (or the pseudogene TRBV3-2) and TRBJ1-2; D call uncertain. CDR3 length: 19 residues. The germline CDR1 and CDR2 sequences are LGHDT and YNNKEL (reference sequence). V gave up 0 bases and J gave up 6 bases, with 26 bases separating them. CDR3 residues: CASSQDGHLETFTHNGYTF. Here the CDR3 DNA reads TGTGCCAGCAGCCAAGATGGGCATCTTGAGACCTTTACCCATAATGGCTACACCTTC.

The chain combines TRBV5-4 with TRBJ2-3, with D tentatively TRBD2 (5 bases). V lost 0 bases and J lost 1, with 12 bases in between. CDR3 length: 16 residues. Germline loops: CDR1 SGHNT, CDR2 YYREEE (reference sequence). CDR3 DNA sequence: TGTGCCAGCAGCTTGGGGACTCAGCTTCGCACAGATACGCAGTATTTT. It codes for CASSLGTQLRTDTQYF.

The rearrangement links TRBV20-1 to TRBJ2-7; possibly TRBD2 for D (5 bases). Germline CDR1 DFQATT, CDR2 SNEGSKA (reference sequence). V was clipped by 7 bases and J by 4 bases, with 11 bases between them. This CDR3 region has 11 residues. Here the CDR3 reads CSVRGRYEQYF. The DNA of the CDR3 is TGCAGTGTCAGAGGGCGATACGAGCAGTACTTC.

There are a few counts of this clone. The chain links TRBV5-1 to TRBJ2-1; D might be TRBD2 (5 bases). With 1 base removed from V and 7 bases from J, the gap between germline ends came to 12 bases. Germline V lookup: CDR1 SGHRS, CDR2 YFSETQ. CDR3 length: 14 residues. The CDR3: CASSLLGVLNEQFF. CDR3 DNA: TGCGCCAGCAGCTTGCTCGGGGTATTGAATGAGCAGTTCTTC.

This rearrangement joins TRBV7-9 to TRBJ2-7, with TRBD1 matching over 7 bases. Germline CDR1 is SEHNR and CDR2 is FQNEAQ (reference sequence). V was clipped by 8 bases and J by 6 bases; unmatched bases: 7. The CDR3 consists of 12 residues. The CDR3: CASDYSGGEQYF. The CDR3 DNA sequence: TGTGCCAGCGATTACTCAGGGGGCGAGCAGTACTTC.

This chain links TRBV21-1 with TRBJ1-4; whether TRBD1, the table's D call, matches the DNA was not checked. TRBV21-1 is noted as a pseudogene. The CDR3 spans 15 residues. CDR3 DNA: TGTGCCAGCCTACGAGGGACAGCTCTTAATGAAAAACTGTTTTTT. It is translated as CASLRGTALNEKLFF.

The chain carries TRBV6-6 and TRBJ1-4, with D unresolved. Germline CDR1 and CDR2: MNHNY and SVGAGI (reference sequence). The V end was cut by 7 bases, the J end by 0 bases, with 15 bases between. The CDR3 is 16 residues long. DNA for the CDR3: TGTGCCAGCACAAAGTTCCAGGCTGCAACTAATGAAAAACTGTTTTTT. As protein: CASTKFQAATNEKLFF.

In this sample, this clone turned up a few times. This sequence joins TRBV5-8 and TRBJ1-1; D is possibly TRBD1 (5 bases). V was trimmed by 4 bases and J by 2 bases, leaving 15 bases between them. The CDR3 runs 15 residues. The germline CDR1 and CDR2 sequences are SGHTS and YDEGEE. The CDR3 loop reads CASSLTQGGNTEAFF. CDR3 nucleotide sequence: TGTGCCAGCAGCCTGACGCAGGGAGGAAACACTGAAGCTTTCTTT. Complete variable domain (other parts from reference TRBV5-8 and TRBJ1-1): EAGVTQSPTHLIKTRGQQATLRCSPISGHTSVYWYQQALGLGLQFLLWYDEGEERNRGNFPPRFSGRQFPNYSSELNVNALELEDSALYLCASSLTQGGNTEAFFGQGTRLTVV.

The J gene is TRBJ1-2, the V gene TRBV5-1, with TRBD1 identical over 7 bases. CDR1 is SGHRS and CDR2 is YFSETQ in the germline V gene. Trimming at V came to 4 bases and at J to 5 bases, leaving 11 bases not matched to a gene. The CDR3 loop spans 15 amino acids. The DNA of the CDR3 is TGCGCCAGCAGCATTAGCCCGGGACAGCAGTATGGCTACACCTTC. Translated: CASSISPGQQYGYTF.

The CDR3 here is CASRTGTSGTYEQYF. CDR3 nucleotide sequence: TGTGCCAGCAGGACCGGGACTAGCGGGACGTACGAGCAGTACTTC. The V gene is TRBV6-5, the J gene TRBJ2-7; TRBD2 aligns across 13 bases. The length of the CDR3 is 15 residues. With 6 bases clipped from V and 4 bases from J, the junction kept 6 bases outside the gene matches. The V gene's germline CDR1 is MNHEY and CDR2 SVGAGI.

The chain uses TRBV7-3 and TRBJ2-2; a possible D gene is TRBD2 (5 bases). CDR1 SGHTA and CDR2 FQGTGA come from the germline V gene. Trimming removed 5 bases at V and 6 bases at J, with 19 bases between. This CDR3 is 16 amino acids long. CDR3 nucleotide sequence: TGTGCCAGCAGCCCCAGTCGGGATTTGGGCGCCGGGGAGCTGTTTTTT. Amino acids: CASSPSRDLGAGELFF.

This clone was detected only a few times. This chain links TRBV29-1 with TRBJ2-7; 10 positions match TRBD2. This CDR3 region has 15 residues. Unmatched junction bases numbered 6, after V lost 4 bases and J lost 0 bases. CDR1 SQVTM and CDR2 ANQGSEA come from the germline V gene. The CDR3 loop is CSVATSGWGSYEQYF. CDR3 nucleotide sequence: TGCAGCGTTGCGACTAGCGGGTGGGGCTCCTACGAGCAGTACTTC.

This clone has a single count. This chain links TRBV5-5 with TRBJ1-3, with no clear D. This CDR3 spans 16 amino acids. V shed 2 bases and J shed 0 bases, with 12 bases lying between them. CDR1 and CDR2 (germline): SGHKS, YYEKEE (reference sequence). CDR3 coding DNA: TGTGCCAGCAGCTTCCGGACGGGAACCTCTGGAAACACCATATATTTT. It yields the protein CASSFRTGTSGNTIYF. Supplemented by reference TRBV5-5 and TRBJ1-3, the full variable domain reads DAGVTQSPTHLIKTRGQQVTLRCSPISGHKSVSWYQQVLGQGPQFIFQYYEKEERGRGNFPDRFSARQFPNYSSELNVNALLLGDSALYLCASSFRTGTSGNTIYFGEGSWLTVV.

CDR3 nucleotide sequence: TGCGCCAGCAGCTTGACAAGCGCGGCCTACAATGAGCAGTTCTTC. It codes for CASSLTSAAYNEQFF. The genes are TRBV5-1 and TRBJ2-1; D is ambiguous. V was clipped by 1 base and J by 2 bases, with 10 bases between them. The V gene's germline CDR1 is SGHRS and CDR2 YFSETQ. This CDR3 region has 15 residues. The whole variable domain, remainder taken from reference TRBV5-1 and TRBJ2-1, is KAGVTQTPRYLIKTRGQQVTLSCSPISGHRSVSWYQQTPGQGLQFLFEYFSETQRNKGNFPGRFSGRQFSNSRSEMNVSTLELGDSALYLCASSLTSAAYNEQFFGPGTRLTVL.

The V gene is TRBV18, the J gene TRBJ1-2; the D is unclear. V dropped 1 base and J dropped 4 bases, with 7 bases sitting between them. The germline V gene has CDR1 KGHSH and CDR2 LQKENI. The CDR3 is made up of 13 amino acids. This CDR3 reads CASSPRAGYGYTF. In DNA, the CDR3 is TGTGCCAGCTCACCACGGGCAGGCTATGGCTACACCTTC. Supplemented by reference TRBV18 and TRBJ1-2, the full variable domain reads NAGVMQNPRHLVRRRGQEARLRCSPMKGHSHVYWYRQLPEEGLKFMVYLQKENIIDESGMPKERFSAEFPKEGPSILRIQQVVRGDSAAYFCASSPRAGYGYTFGSGTRLTVV.